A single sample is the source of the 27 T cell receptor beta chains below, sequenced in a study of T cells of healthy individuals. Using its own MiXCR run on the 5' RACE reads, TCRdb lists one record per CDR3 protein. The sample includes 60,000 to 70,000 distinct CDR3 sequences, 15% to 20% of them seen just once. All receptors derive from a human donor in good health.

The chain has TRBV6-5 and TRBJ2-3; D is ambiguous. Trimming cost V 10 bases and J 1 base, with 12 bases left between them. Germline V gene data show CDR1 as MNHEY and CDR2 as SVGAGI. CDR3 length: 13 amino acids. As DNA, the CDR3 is TGTGCCACCCTGTTGAGTGGCACAGATACGCAGTATTTT. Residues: CATLLSGTDTQYF.

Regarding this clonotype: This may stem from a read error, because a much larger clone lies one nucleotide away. DNA for the CDR3: TGTGCCAGCAAGAGGGGCAATCAGCCCCAGCATTTT. This translates into CASKRGNQPQHF. This chain uses TRBV12-3 or TRBV12-4 with TRBJ1-5; D gene unclear. This CDR3 is 12 amino acids long. Trimming stripped 7 bases from V and 2 bases from J, with 6 bases between.

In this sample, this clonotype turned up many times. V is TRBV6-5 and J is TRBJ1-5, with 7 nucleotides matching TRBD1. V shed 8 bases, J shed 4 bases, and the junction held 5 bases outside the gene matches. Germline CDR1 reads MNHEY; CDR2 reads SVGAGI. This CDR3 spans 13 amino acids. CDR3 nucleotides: TGTGCCAGCCGAAGACAGGGAAATCAGCCCCAGCATTTT. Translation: CASRRQGNQPQHF.

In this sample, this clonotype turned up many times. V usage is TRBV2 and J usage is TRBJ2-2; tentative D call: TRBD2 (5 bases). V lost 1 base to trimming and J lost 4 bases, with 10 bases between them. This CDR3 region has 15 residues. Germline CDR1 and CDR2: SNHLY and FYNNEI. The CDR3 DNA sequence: TGTGCCAGCAGTGAAGATCGGGATGGCACCGGGGAGCTGTTTTTT. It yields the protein CASSEDRDGTGELFF.

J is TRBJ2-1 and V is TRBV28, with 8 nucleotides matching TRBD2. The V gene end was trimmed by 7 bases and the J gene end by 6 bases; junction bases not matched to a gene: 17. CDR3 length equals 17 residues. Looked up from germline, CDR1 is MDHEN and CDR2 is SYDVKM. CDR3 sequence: CASTHPKLAGWPNEQFF. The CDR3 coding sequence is TGTGCCAGCACCCACCCCAAATTAGCGGGGTGGCCCAATGAGCAGTTCTTC.

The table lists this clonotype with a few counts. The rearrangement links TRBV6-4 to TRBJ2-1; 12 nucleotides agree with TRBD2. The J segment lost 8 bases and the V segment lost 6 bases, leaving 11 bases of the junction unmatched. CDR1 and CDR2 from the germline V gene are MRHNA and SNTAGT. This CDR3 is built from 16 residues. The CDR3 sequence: CASSPATSGGRDEQFF. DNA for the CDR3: TGTGCCAGCAGCCCGGCCACTAGCGGGGGGAGGGATGAGCAGTTCTTC.

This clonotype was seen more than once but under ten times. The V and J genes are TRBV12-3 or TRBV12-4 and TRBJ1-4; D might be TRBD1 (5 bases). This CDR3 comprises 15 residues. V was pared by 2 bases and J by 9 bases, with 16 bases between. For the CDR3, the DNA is TGTGCCAGCAGTTTAAGGAGGGGATGGGAGAAAAAACTGTTTTTT. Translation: CASSLRRGWEKKLFF.

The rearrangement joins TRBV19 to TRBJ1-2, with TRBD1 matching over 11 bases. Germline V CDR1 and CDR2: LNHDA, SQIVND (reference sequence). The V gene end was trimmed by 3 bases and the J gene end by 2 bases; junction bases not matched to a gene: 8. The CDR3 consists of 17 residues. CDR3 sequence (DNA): TGTGCCAGTAGTATGCCGGACAGGGGGCGAATAAACTATGGCTACACCTTC. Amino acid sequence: CASSMPDRGRINYGYTF.

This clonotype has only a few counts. Here the CDR3 reads CATSDSPGRRRVTDTQYF. DNA for the CDR3: TGTGCCACCAGTGATTCTCCAGGCCGTAGAAGGGTCACAGATACGCAGTATTTT. This chain connects TRBV24-1 to TRBJ2-3; unclear D gene. V was clipped by 2 bases and J by 2 bases, with 19 bases between them. Germline loops: CDR1 KGHDR, CDR2 SFDVKD. This CDR3 contains 18 residues.

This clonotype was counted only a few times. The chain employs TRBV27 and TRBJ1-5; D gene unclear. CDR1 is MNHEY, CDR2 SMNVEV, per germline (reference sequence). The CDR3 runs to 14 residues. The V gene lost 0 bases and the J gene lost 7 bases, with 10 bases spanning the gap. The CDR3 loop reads CASSLSGIGQPQHF. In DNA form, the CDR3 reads TGTGCCAGCAGTTTATCTGGTATCGGGCAGCCCCAGCATTTT.

The DNA of the CDR3 is TGTGCCAGCAGCTTAGGCGACCTTAACGAGCAGTACTTC. Translated: CASSLGDLNEQYF. The V gene is TRBV7-2, the J gene TRBJ2-7; D gene unclear. Germline loops: CDR1 SGHTA, CDR2 FQGNSA. The CDR3 extends over 13 amino acids. The V end was cut by 1 base, the J end by 5 bases, with 9 bases between.

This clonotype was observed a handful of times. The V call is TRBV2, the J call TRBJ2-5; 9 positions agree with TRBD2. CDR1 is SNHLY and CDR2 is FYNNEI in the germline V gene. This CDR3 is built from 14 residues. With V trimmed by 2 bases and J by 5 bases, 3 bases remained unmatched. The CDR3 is CASSEIAGGETQYF. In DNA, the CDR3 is TGTGCCAGCAGTGAAATCGCGGGAGGGGAGACCCAGTACTTC.

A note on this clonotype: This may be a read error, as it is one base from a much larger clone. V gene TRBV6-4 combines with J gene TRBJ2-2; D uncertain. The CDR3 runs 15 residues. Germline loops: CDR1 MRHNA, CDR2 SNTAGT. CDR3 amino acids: CASSPSFTNTWELFF. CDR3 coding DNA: TGTGCCAGCAGTCCCTCCTTCACGAACACCTGGGAGCTGTTTTTT.

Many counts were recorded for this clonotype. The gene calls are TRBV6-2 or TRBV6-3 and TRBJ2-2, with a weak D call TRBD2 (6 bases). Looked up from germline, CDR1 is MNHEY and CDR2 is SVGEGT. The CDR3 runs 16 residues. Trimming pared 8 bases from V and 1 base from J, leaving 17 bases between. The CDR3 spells CASVALGTLNTGELFF. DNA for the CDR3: TGTGCCAGCGTGGCCCTTGGGACTTTGAACACCGGGGAGCTGTTTTTT.

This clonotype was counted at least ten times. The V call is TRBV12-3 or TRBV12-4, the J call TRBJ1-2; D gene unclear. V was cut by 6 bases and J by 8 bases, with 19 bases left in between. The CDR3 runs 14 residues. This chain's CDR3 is CASRGMGNARGYTF. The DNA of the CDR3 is TGTGCCAGCAGGGGGATGGGGAACGCAAGGGGCTACACCTTC.

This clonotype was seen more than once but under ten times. The CDR3 reads CASSRQGEVGELFF. CDR3 in DNA: TGTGCCAGCAGCCGACAGGGGGAAGTCGGGGAGCTGTTTTTT. V usage is TRBV3-1 and J usage is TRBJ2-2; TRBD1 aligns across 9 bases. Germline trimming cut 4 bases from V and 7 bases from J; bases unmatched to any gene: 4. Per germline, CDR1 LGHDT and CDR2 YNNKEL (reference sequence). There are 14 residues in the CDR3.

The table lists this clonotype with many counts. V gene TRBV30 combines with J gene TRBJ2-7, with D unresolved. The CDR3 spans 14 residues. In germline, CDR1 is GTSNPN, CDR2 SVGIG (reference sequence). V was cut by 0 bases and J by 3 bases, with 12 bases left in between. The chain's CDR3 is CAWSVPGIYYEQYF. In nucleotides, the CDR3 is TGTGCCTGGAGTGTACCCGGCATTTACTACGAGCAGTACTTC. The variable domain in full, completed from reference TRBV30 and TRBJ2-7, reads SQTIHQWPATLVQPVGSPLSLECTVEGTSNPNLYWYRQAAGRGLQLLFYSVGIGQISSEVPQNLSASRPQDRQFILSSKKLLLSDSGFYLCAWSVPGIYYEQYFGPGTRLTVT.

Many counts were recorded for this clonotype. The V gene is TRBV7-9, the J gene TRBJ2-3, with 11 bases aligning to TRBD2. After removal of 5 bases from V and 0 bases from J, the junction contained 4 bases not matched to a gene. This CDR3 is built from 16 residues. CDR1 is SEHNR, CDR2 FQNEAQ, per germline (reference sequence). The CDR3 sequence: CASSLRTSGSTDTQYF. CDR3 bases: TGTGCCAGCAGCCTACGGACTAGCGGGAGCACAGATACGCAGTATTTT.

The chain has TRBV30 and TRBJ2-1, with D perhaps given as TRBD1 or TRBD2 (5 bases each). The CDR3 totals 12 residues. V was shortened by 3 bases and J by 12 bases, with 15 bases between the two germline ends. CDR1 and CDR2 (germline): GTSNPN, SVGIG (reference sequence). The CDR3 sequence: CAWRGTAKGQFF. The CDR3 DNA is TGTGCCTGGAGAGGGACGGCCAAGGGGCAGTTCTTC.

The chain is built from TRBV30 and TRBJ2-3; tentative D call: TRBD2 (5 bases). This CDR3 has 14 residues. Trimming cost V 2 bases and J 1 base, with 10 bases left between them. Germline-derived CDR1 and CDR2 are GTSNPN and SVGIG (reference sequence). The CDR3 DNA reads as TGTGCCTGGAGTCTAGTCGGGGGCACAGATACGCAGTATTTT. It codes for CAWSLVGGTDTQYF.

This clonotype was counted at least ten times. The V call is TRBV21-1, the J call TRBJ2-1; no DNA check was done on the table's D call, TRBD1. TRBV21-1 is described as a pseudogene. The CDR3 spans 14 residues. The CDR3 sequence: CASSFTGKNNEQFF. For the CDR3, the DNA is TGTGCCAGCAGCTTTACGGGAAAGAACAATGAGCAGTTCTTC.

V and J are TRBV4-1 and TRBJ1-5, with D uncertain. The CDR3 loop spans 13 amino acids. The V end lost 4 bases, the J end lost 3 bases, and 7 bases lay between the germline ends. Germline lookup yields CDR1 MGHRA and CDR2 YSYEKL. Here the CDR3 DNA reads TGCGCCAGCAGCCCAGGCTACAATCAGCCCCAGCATTTT. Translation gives CASSPGYNQPQHF.

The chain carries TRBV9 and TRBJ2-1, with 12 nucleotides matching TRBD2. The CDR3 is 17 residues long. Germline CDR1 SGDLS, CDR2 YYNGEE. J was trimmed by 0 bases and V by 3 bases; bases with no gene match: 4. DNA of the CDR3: TGTGCCAGCAGCGACGGGACTAGCGGGCTCTCCTACAATGAGCAGTTCTTC. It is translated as CASSDGTSGLSYNEQFF.

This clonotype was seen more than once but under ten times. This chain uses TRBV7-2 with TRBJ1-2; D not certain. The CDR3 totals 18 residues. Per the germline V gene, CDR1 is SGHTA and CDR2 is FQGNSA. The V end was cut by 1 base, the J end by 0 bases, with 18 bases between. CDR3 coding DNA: TGTGCCAGCAGCTTAGGGATGGGCAGGACCCGAGCTAACTATGGCTACACCTTC. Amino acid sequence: CASSLGMGRTRANYGYTF.

The CDR3 nucleotides are TGTGCCAGCAGTTTAGGGTGGGGTACTGAAGCTTTCTTT. It encodes CASSLGWGTEAFF. The genes are TRBV12-3 or TRBV12-4 and TRBJ1-1, with no clear D. The ends were cut back, 1 base at V and 5 bases at J, with 8 bases in the middle. The CDR3 sequence is 13 residues long.

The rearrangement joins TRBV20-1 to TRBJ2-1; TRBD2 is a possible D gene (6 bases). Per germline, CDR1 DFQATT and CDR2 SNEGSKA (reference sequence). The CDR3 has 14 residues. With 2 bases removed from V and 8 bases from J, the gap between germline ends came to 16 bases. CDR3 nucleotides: TGCAGTGCTAGACCGTGGGCTAGCGAAGATGAGCAGTTCTTC. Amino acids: CSARPWASEDEQFF.

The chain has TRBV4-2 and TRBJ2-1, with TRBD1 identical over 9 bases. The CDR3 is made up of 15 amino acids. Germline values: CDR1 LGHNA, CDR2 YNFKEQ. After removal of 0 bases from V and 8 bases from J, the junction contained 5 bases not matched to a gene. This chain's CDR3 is CASSQDGGQGYEQFF. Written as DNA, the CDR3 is TGTGCCAGCAGCCAAGATGGAGGACAGGGGTATGAGCAGTTCTTC.